This paragraph reports one T cell receptor beta chain. Its antigen is currently unknown. The sample is drawn from a study of high-grade serous ovarian cancer treatment subgroups. On the study more broadly: Samples averaged 14,192 reads and 7,000 or so unique TCR beta rearrangements.

This table comes from immunoSEQ multiplex PCR, and its TCRdb copy is limited to in-frame clones, with some not included. The repertoire has about 2,300 clones, around 70% of them found once; the top ten carry 10% to 15%. Tumor samples were taken before definitive surgery or chemotherapy. The V gene's germline CDR1 is SGHNT and CDR2 YYREEE (reference sequence). The CDR3 sequence is 15 residues long. The V end lost 0 bases, the J end lost 1 base, and 11 bases lay between the germline ends. The study's findings and limits: Bulk tumor TCR sequencing gave no spatial information. Different patients shared almost no repertoire; same-patient tumors shared about 0.095 to 0.79.

The gene calls are TRBV5-4 and TRBJ2-7, with a possible D match to TRBD2 (6 bases). What was sequenced was tumor tissue. The receptor comes from a human donor with high-grade serous ovarian cancer. The CDR3 sequence is CASSLGAGTSYEQYF. DNA for the CDR3: TGTGCCAGCAGCTTGGGCGCGGGAACATCCTACGAGCAGTACTTC.